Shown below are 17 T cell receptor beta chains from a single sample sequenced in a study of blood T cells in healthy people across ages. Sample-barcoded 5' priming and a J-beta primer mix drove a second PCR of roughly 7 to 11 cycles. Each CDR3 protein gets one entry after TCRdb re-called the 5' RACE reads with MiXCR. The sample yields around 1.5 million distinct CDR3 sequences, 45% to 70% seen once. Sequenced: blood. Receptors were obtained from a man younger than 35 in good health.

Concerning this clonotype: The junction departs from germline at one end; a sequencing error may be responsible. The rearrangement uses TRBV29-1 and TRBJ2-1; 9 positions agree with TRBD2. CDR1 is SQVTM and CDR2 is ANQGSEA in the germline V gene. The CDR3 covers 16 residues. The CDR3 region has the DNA TGCAGCGTTGGACTGGCGGGAGGGCCCCCCAACAATGGGCAGTTCTTC. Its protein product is CSVGLAGGPPNNGQFF.

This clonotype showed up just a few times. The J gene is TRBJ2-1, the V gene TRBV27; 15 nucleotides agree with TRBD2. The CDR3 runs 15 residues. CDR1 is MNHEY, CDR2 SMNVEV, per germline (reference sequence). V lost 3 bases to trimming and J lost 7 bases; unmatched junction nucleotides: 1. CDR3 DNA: TGTGCCAGCAGTTTCGGACTAGCGGGGGGGAATGAGCAGTTCTTC. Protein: CASSFGLAGGNEQFF.

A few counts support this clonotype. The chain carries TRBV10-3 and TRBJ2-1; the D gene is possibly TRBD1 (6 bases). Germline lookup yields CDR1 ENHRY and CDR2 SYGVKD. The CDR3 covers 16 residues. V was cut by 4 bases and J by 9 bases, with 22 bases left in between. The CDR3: CAISGFVRGVSGEQFF. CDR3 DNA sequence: TGTGCCATCAGTGGGTTCGTCAGGGGAGTGTCGGGTGAGCAGTTCTTC.

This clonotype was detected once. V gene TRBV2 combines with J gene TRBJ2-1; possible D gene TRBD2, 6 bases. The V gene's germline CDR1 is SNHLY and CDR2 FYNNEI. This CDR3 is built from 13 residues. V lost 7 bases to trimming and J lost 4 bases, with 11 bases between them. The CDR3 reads CASKSGGYNEQFF. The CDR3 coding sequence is TGTGCCAGCAAAAGCGGAGGGTACAATGAGCAGTTCTTC.

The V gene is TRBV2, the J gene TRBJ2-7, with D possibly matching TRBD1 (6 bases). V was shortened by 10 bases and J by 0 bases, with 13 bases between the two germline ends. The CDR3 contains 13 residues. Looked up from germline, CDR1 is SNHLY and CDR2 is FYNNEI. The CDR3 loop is CANKQDSSYEQYF. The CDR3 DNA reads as TGTGCCAACAAGCAGGACAGCTCCTACGAGCAGTACTTC.

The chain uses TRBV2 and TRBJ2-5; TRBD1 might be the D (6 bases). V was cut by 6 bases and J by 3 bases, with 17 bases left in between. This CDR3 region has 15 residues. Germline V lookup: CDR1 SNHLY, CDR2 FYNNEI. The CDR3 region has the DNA TGTGCCAGCAGGGACCCCGGGACAATAAAAGAGACCCAGTACTTC. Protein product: CASRDPGTIKETQYF.

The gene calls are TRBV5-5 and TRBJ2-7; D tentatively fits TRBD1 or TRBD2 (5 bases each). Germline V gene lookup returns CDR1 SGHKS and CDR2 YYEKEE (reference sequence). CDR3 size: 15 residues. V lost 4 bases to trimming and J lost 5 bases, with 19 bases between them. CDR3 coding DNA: TGTGCCAGCAGCCCGGGGACCGCCGTCCTCAACGAGCAGTACTTC. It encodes CASSPGTAVLNEQYF.

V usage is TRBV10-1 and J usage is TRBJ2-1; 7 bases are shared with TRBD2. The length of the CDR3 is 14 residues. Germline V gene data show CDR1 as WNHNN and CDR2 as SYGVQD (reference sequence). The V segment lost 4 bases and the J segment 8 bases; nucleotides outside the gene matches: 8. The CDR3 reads CASSGRTRVYEQFF. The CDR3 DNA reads TGCGCCAGCAGTGGTCGGACTAGAGTGTATGAGCAGTTCTTC.

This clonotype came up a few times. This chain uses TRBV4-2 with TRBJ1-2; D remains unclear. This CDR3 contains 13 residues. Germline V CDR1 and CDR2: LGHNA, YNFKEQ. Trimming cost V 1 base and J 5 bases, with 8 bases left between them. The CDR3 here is CASSQVLEYGYTF. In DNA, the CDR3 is TGTGCCAGCAGCCAAGTTCTCGAATATGGCTACACCTTC.

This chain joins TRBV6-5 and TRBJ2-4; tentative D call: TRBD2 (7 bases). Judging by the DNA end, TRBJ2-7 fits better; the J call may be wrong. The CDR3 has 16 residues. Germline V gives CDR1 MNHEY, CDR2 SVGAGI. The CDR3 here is CASSYSGGTISYEQYF. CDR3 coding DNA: TGTGCCAGCAGTTACTCGGGAGGGACAATCTCCTACGAGCAGTACTTC.

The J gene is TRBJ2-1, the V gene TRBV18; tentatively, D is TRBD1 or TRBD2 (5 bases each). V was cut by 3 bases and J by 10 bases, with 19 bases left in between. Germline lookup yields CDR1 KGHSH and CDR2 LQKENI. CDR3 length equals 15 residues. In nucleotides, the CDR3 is TGTGCCAGCTCACCTACTAGGGGCAAACTCCACGAGCAGTTCTTC. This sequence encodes CASSPTRGKLHEQFF.

This CDR3 reads CASSRTGVQGSYEQYF. In DNA, the CDR3 is TGTGCCAGCAGCCGGACAGGGGTTCAGGGTTCCTACGAGCAGTACTTC. The chain couples TRBV6-5 to TRBJ2-7, with TRBD1 identical over 9 bases. The V segment lost 6 bases and the J segment 1 base; nucleotides outside the gene matches: 10. This CDR3 has 16 residues. CDR1 and CDR2 from the germline V gene are MNHEY and SVGAGI.

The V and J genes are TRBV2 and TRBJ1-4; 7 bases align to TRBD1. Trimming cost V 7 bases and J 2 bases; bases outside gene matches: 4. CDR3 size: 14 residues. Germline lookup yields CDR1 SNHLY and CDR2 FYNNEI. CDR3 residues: CASTQQGTNEKLFF. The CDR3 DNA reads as TGTGCCAGCACCCAACAGGGGACTAATGAAAAACTGTTTTTT.

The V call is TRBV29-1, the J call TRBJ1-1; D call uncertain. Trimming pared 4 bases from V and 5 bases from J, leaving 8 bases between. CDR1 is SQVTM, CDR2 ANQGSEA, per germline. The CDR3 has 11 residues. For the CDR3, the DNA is TGCAGCGTTGTTATCAGGACTGAAGCTTTCTTT. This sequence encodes CSVVIRTEAFF.

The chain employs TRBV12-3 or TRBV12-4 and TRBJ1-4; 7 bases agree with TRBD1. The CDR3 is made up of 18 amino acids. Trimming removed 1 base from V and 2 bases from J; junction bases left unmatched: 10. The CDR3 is CASSLGEGQRSTNEKLFF. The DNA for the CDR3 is TGTGCCAGCAGTTTAGGAGAGGGACAGAGATCGACTAATGAAAAACTGTTTTTT.

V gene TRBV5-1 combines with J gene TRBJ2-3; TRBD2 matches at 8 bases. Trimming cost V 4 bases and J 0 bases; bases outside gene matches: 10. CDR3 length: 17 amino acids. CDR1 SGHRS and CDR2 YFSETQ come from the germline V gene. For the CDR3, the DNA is TGCGCCAGCAGCCCCAATGGACTAGCAGTGAGCACAGATACGCAGTATTTT. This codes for CASSPNGLAVSTDTQYF. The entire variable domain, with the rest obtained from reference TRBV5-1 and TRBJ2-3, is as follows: KAGVTQTPRYLIKTRGQQVTLSCSPISGHRSVSWYQQTPGQGLQFLFEYFSETQRNKGNFPGRFSGRQFSNSRSEMNVSTLELGDSALYLCASSPNGLAVSTDTQYFGPGTRLTVL.

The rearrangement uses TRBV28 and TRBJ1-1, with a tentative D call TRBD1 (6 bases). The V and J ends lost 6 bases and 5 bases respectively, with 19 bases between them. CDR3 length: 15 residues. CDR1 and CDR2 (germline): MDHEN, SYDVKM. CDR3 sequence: CASSNRQDSVTEAFF. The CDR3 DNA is TGTGCCAGCAGCAATAGACAGGACTCGGTTACTGAAGCTTTCTTT.